This passage covers 2 T cell receptor beta chains from one sample sequenced in a study of T cells in localized non-small cell lung cancer. Sequencing used immunoSEQ multiplex PCR; TCRdb keeps in-frame clones, though not all of them. Of nearly 15,000 clones listed, 85% to 90% are singletons. The specimen was peripheral blood, collected before any cancer treatment. The receptors derive from a female donor older than 55 with stage I squamous cell lung carcinoma.

The V and J genes are TRBV30 and TRBJ1-4; weak D call: TRBD1 (5 bases). Trimming pared 5 bases from V and 4 bases from J, leaving 11 bases between. From germline, CDR1 is GTSNPN and CDR2 SVGIG (reference sequence). The CDR3 runs to 13 residues. CDR3 residues: CAWSGTGNEKLFF. The CDR3 region has the DNA TGTGCCTGGTCCGGGACGGGTAATGAAAAACTGTTTTTT.

The V gene is TRBV28, the J gene TRBJ1-1; TRBD1 matches at 8 bases. The germline gives CDR1 MDHEN, CDR2 SYDVKM. There are 12 residues in the CDR3. V dropped 4 bases and J dropped 11; count of bases not matched to a gene: 6. The CDR3 coding sequence is TGTGCCAGCAGTTCCCGCACAGGGGGGGCTTTCTTT. The encoded protein is CASSSRTGGAFF.